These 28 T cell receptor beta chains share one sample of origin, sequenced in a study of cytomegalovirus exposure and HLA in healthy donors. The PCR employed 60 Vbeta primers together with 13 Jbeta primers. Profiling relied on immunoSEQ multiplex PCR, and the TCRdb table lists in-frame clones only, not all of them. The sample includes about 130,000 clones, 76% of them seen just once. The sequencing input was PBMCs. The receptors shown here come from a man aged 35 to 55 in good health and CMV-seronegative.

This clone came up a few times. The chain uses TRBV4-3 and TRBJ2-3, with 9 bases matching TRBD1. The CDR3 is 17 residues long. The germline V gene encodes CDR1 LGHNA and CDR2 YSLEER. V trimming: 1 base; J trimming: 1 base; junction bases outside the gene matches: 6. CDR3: CASSQGGQGYGTDTQYF. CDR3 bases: TGCGCCAGCAGCCAAGGTGGACAGGGGTATGGCACAGATACGCAGTATTTT.

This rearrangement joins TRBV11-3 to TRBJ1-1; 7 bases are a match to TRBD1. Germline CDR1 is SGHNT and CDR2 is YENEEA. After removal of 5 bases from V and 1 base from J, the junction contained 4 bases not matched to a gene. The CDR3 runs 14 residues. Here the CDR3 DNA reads TGTGCCAGCAGCCGGGACAGTACGAACACTGAAGCTTTCTTT. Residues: CASSRDSTNTEAFF. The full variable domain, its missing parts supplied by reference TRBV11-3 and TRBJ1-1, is EAGVVQSPRYKIIEKKQPVAFWCNPISGHNTLYWYLQNLGQGPELLIRYENEEAVDDSQLPKDRFSAERLKGVDSTLKIQPAELGDSAVYLCASSRDSTNTEAFFGQGTRLTVV.

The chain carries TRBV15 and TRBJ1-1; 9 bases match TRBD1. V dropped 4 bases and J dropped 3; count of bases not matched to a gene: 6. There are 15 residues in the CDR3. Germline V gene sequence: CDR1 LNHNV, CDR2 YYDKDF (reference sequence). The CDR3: CATSTQGAGYTEAFF. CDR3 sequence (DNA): TGTGCCACCAGCACACAGGGGGCGGGGTACACTGAAGCTTTCTTT.

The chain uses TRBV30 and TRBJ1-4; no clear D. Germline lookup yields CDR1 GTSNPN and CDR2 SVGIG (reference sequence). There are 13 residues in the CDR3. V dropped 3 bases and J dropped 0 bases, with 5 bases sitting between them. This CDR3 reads CAWRPTTNEKLFF. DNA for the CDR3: TGTGCCTGGAGGCCTACAACTAATGAAAAACTGTTTTTT.

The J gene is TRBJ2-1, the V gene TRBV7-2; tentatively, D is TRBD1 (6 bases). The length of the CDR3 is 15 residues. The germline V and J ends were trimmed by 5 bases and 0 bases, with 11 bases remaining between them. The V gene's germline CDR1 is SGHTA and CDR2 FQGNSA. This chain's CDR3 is CASSRDRSSYNEQFF. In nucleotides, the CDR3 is TGTGCCAGCAGCCGCGACAGGAGCTCCTACAATGAGCAGTTCTTC.

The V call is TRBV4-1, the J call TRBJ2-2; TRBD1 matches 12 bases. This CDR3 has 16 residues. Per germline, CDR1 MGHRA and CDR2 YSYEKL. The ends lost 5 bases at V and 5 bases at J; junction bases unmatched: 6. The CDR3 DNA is TGCGCCAGCAGCTGGGACAGGGGGCGAGGAACCGGGGAGCTGTTTTTT. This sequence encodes CASSWDRGRGTGELFF.

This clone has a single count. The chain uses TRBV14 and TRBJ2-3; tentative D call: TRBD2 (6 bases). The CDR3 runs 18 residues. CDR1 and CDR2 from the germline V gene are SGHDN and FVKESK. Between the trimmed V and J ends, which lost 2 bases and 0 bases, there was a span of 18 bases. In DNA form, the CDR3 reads TGTGCCAGCAGCCAAACGGTTCCCGGGACTGCTAGCACAGATACGCAGTATTTT. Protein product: CASSQTVPGTASTDTQYF.

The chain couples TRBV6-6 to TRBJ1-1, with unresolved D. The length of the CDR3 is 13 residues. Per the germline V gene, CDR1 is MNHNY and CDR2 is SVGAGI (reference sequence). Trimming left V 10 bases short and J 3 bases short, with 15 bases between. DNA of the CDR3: TGTGCCACCGAACGCCGCGGGGACACTGAAGCTTTCTTT. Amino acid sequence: CATERRGDTEAFF.

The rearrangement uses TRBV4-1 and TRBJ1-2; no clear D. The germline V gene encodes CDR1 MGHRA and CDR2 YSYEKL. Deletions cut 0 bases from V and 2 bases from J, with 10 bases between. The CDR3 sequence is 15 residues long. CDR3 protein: CASSQDAGTNYGYTF. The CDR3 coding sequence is TGCGCCAGCAGCCAAGATGCGGGAACGAACTATGGCTACACCTTC.

CDR3 sequence (DNA): TGTGCCAGCAGGTCTAGACAGGAAGGGACTGAAGCTTTCTTT. Encoded protein: CASRSRQEGTEAFF. The chain joins TRBV2 to TRBJ1-1, with D possibly being TRBD1 (6 bases). V was pared by 6 bases and J by 5 bases, with 16 bases between. The CDR3 totals 14 residues. Germline lookup yields CDR1 SNHLY and CDR2 FYNNEI.

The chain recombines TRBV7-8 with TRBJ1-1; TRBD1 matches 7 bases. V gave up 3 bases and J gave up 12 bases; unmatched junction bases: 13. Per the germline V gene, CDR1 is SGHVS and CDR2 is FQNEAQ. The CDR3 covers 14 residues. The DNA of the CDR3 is TGTGCCAGCAGCTTGGGGGACAGTCGGTTCAGGTCTTTCTTT. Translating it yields CASSLGDSRFRSFF.

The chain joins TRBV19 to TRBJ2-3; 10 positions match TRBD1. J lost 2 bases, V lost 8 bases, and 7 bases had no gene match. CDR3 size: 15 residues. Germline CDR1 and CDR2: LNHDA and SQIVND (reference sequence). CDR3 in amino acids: CASRDRGAHTDTQYF. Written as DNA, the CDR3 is TGTGCCAGTCGGGACAGGGGCGCTCACACAGATACGCAGTATTTT.

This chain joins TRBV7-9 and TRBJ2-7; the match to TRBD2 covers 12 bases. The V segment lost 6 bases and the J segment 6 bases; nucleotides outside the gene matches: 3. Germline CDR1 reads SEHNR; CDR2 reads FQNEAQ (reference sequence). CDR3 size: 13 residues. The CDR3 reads CASRTGLAGEQYF. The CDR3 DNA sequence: TGTGCCAGCAGGACGGGACTAGCGGGCGAGCAGTACTTC. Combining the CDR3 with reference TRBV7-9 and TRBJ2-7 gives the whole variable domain DTGVSQNPRHKITKRGQNVTFRCDPISEHNRLYWYRQTLGQGPEFLTYFQNEAQLEKSRLLSDRFSAERPKGSFSTLEIQRTEQGDSAMYLCASRTGLAGEQYFGPGTRLTVT.

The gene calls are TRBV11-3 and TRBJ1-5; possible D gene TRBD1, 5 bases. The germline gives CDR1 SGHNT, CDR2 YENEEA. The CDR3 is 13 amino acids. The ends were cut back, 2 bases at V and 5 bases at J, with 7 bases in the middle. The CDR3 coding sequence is TGTGCCAGCAGCTTATGGGGGGATCAGCCCCAGCATTTT. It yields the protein CASSLWGDQPQHF.

CDR3: CASSVGSAPRRYTF. Written as DNA, the CDR3 is TGTGCCAGCAGCGTAGGCAGCGCCCCTAGGCGCTACACCTTC. The V call is TRBV9, the J call TRBJ1-2; D is unclear. CDR3 size: 14 residues. Germline CDR1 reads SGDLS; CDR2 reads YYNGEE. The germline V and J ends were trimmed by 0 bases and 9 bases, with 15 bases remaining between them.

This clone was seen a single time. CDR3 protein: CASKHRRGGPYEQYF. CDR3 nucleotide sequence: TGTGCCAGCAAACACCGGAGGGGCGGGCCCTACGAGCAGTACTTC. The chain joins TRBV6-5 to TRBJ2-7, with a tentative D call TRBD2 (6 bases). CDR1 is MNHEY and CDR2 is SVGAGI in the germline V gene. The CDR3 is made up of 15 amino acids. Trimming shortened V by 7 bases and J by 2 bases, and 18 bases separated the two germline ends.

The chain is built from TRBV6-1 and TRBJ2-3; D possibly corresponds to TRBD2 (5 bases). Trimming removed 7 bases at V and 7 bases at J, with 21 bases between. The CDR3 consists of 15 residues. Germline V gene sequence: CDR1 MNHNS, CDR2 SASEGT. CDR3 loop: CASMPVEGAAYTQYF. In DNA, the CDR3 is TGTGCCAGCATGCCGGTAGAGGGAGCAGCCTATACGCAGTATTTT.

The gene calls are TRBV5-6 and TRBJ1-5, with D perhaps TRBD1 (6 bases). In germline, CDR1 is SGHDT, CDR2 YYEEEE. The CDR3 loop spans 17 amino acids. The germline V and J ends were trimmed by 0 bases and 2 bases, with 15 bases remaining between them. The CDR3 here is CASSLAGGLGGNQPQHF. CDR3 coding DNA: TGTGCCAGCAGCTTGGCCGGGGGGCTTGGCGGCAATCAGCCCCAGCATTTT.

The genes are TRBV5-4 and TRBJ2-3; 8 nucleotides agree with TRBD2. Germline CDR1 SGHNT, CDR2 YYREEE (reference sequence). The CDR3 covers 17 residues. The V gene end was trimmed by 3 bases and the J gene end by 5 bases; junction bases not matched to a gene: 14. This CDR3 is CASSSPPGGPAGDTQYF. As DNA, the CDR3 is TGTGCCAGCAGCTCTCCCCCGGGGGGGCCCGCTGGAGATACGCAGTATTTT.

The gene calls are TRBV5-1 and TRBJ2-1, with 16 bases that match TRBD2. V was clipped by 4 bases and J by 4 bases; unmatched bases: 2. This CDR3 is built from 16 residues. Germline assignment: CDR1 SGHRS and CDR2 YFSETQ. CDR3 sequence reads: CASSAGLAGGYNEQFF. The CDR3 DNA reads TGCGCCAGCAGCGCGGGACTAGCGGGAGGGTACAATGAGCAGTTCTTC.

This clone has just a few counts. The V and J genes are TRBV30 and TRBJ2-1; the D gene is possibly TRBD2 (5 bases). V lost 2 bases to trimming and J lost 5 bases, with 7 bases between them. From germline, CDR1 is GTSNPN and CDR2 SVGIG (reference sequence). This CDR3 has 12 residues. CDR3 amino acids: CAWSSGHNEQFF. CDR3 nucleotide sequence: TGTGCCTGGAGTAGCGGACACAATGAGCAGTTCTTC.

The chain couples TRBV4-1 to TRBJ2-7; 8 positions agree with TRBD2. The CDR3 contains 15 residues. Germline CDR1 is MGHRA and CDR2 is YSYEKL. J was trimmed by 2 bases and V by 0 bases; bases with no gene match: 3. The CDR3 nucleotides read TGCGCCAGCAGCCAAGATCCAGCGGGGGCCTACGAGCAGTACTTC. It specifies CASSQDPAGAYEQYF.

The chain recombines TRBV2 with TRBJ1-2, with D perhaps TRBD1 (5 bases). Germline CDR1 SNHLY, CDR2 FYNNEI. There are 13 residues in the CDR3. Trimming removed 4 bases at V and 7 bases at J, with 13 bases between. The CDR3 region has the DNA TGTGCCAGCAGTGGTGGATGGGGGGGTGGCTACACCTTC. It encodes CASSGGWGGGYTF.

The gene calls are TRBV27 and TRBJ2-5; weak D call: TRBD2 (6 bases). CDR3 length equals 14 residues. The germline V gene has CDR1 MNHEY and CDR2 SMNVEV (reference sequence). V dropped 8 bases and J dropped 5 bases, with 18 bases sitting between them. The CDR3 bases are TGTGCCAGCGGGGCTGTGGGGGGAGAGGAGACCCAGTACTTC. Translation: CASGAVGGEETQYF.

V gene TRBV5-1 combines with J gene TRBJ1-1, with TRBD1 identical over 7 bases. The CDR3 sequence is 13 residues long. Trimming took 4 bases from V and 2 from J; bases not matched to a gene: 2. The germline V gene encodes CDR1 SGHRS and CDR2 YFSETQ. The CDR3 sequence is CASSRQGNTEAFF. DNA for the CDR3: TGCGCCAGCAGCCGACAGGGTAACACTGAAGCTTTCTTT.

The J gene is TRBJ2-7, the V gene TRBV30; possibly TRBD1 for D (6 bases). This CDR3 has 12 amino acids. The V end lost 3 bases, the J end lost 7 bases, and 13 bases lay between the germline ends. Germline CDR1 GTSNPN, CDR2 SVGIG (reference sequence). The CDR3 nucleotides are TGTGCCTGGAGGGGATGGGGGCTTGAGCAGTACTTC. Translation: CAWRGWGLEQYF.

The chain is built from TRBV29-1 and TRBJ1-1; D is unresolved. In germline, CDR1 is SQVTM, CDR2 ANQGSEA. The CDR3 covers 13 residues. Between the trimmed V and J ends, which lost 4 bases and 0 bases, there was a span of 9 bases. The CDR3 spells CSVARRLNTEAFF. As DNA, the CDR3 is TGCAGCGTTGCAAGGCGGCTGAACACTGAAGCTTTCTTT.

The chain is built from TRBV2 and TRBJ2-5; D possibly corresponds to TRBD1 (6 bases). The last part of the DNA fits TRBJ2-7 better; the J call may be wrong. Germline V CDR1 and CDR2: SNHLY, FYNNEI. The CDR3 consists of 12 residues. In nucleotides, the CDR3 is TGTGCCAGCAGTGTAGGGGGCTACGAGCAGTACTTC. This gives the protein CASSVGGYEQYF.